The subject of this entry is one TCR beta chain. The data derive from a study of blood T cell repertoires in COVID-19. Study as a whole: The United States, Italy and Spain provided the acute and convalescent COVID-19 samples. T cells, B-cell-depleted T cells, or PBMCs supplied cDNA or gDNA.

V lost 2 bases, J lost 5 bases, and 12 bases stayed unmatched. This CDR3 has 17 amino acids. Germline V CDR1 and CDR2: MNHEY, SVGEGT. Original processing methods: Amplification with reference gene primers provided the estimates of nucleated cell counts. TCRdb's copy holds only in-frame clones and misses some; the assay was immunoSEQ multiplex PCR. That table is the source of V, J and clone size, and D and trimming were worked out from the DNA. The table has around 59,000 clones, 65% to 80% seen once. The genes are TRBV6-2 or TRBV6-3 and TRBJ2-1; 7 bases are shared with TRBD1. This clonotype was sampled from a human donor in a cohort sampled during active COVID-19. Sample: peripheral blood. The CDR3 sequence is CASSYDPTKGQHNEQFF. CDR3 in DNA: TGTGCCAGCAGTTACGACCCGACCAAGGGACAGCACAATGAGCAGTTCTTC.